This entry concerns a single T cell receptor beta chain. Authors' data handling: Using reference gene primer amplification, nucleated cell counts were estimated. The method was immunoSEQ multiplex PCR; TCRdb's version includes in-frame clones alone and lacks a portion of them. V and J calls and clone size are those listed in that table; D and trimming were worked out from the DNA. The data contain fewer than 250,000 clones, around four fifths of them singletons. The sample comes from a study of blood T cell repertoires in COVID-19. Study details: COVID-19 samples collected from the United States, Italy and Spain covered acute and convalescent phases. Nucleic acid was either cDNA or gDNA, and it came from T cells, B-cell-depleted T cells, or PBMCs.

Germline CDR1 is KGHSH and CDR2 is LQKENI. V shed 3 bases and J 2 bases; nucleotides not matched to a gene: 1. The CDR3 contains 14 residues. This receptor was obtained from an elderly woman with acute or convalescent COVID-19. The chain is built from TRBV18 and TRBJ1-5; TRBD1 matches 7 bases. The material sequenced was peripheral blood. The CDR3 is CASSPTGGNQPQHF. CDR3 nucleotide sequence: TGTGCCAGCTCACCCACAGGGGGCAATCAGCCCCAGCATTTT.